This TCR beta chain derives from a study of OX40 agonist ivuxolimab in advanced cancers. Study-wide findings and caveats: Among the least clonally expanded were partial responders at 0.1-3.0 mg/kg. The average count of expanded clones was higher among CD8+ T cells than among CD4+.

Germline V gene data show CDR1 as SEHNR and CDR2 as FQNEAQ (reference sequence). CDR3 length equals 16 residues. The table came from immunoSEQ multiplex PCR; TCRdb's copy has only in-frame clones and leaves some out. In the table there are approximately 23,000 clones, around two thirds of which are singletons. For this clone: The antigen is unknown.

The sample in question was CD4+ or CD8+ T cells sorted from blood, obtained in a trial of the OX40 agonist ivuxolimab. The chain recombines TRBV7-9 with TRBJ2-5; 12 bases map to TRBD2. The DNA end lines up better with TRBJ2-7; the J call may be wrong. The clonotype comes from an adult with an advanced solid tumor such as melanoma, head and neck, liver or kidney cancer. CDR3 in amino acids: CASSSLAGGPEYEQYF. The CDR3 coding sequence is TGTGCCAGCAGTTCCCTAGCGGGGGGGCCGGAATACGAGCAGTACTTC.